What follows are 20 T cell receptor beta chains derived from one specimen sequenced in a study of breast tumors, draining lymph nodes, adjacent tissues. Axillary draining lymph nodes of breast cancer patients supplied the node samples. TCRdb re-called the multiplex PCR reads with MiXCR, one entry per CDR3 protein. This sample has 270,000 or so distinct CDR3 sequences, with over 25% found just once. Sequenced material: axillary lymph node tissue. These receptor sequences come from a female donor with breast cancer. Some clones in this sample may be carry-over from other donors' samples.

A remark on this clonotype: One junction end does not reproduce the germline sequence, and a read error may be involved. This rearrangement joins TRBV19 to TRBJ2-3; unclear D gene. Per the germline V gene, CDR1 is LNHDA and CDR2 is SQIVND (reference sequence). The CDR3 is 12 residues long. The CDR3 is CAGSIGTDTQYF. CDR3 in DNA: TGTGCCGGTAGTATTGGCACGGATACGCAGTATTTT.

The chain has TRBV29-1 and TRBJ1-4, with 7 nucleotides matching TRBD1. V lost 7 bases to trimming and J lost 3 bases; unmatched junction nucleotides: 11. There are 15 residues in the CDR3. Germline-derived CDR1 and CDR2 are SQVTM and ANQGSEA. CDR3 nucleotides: TGCAGCGGTCTTTTTACAGGGGATGCTAATGAAAAACTGTTTTTT. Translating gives CSGLFTGDANEKLFF.

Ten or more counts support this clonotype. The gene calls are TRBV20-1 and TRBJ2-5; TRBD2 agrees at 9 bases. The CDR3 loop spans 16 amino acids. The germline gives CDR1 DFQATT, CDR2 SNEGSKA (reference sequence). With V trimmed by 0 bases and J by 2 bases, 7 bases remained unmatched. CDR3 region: CSARDRLAGIQETQYF. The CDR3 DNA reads TGCAGTGCTAGAGATCGGCTAGCGGGAATACAAGAGACCCAGTACTTC.

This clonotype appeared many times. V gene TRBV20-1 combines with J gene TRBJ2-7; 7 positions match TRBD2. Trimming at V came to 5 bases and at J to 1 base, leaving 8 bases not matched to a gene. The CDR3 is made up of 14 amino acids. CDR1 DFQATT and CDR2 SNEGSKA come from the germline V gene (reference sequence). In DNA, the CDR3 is TGCAGTGCTGCTGGAGCGGGAATATCCTACGAGCAGTACTTC. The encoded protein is CSAAGAGISYEQYF.

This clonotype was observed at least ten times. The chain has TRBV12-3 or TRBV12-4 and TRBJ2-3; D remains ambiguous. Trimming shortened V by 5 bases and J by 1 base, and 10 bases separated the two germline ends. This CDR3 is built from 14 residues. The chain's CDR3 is CASSLYYRTDTQYF. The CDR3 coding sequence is TGTGCCAGCAGTCTATACTACCGCACAGATACGCAGTATTTT.

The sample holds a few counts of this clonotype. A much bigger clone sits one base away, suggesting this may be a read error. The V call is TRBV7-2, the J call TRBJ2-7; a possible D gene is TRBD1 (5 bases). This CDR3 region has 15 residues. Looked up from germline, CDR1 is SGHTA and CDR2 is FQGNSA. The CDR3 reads CASSYGDWGSYKQYF. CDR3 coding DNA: TGTGCCAGCAGCTATGGTGACTGGGGCTCCTACAAGCAGTACTTC.

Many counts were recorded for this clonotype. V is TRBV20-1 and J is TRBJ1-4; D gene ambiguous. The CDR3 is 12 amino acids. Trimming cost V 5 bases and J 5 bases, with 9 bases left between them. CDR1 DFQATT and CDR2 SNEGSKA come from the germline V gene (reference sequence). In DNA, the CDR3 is TGCAGTGCTCAAGGCCCGAATGAAAAACTGTTTTTT. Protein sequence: CSAQGPNEKLFF.

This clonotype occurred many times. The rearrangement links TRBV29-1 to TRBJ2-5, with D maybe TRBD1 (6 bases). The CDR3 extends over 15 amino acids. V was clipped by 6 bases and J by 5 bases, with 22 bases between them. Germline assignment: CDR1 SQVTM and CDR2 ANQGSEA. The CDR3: CSVGSFGQPTETQYF. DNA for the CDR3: TGCAGCGTCGGGTCGTTCGGACAGCCGACGGAGACCCAGTACTTC.

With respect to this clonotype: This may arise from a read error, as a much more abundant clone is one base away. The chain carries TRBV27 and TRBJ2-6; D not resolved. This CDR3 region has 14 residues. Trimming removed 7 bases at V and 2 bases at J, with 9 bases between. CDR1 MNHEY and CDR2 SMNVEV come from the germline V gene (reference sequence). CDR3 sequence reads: CASTPRTGANVLTF. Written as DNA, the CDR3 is TGTGCCAGCACCCCAAGGACTGGGGCCAACGTCCTGACTTTC.

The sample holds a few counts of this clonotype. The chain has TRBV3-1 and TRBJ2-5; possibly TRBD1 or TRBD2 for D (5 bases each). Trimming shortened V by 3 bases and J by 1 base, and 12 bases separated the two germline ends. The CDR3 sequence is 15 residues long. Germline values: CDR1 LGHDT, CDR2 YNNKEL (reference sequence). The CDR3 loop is CASSQFVGTQETQYF. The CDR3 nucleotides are TGTGCCAGCAGCCAGTTCGTGGGGACCCAAGAGACCCAGTACTTC.

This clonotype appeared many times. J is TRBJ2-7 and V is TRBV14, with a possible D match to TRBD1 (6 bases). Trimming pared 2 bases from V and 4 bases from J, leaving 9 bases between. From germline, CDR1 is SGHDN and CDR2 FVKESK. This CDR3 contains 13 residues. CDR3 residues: CASSQIRGYEQYF. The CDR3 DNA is TGTGCCAGCAGCCAAATCAGGGGTTACGAGCAGTACTTC.

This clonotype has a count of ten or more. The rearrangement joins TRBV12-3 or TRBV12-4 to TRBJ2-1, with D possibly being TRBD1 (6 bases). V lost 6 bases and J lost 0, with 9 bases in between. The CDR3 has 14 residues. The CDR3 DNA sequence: TGTGCCAGCAGCGGACAGAGCTCCTACAATGAGCAGTTCTTC. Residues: CASSGQSSYNEQFF.

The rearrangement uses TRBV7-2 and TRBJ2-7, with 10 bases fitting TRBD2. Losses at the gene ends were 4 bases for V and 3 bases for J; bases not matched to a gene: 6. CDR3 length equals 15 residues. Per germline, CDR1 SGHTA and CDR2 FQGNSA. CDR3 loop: CASSSYRLAGYEQYF. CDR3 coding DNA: TGTGCCAGCAGCTCCTACCGACTAGCGGGCTACGAGCAGTACTTC.

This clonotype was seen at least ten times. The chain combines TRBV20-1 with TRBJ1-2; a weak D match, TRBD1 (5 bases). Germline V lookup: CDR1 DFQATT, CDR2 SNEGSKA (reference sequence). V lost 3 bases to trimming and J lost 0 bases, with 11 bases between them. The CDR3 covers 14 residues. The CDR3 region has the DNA TGCAGTGCTAGCCCGACAGTACCTAACTATGGCTACACCTTC. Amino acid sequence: CSASPTVPNYGYTF.

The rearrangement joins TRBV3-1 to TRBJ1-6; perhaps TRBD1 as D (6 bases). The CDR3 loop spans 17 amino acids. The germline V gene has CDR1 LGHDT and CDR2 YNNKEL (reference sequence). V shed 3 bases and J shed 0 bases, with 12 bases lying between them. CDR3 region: CASSQAGQSSYNSPLHF. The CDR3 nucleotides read TGTGCCAGCAGCCAGGCTGGACAGAGCTCCTATAATTCACCCCTCCACTTT.

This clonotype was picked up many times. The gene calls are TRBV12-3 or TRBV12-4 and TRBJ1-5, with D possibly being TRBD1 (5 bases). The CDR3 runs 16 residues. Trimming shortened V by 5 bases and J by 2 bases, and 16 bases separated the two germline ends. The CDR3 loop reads CASSIGTPGGNQPQHF. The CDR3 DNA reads TGTGCCAGCAGTATCGGGACCCCAGGCGGCAATCAGCCCCAGCATTTT.

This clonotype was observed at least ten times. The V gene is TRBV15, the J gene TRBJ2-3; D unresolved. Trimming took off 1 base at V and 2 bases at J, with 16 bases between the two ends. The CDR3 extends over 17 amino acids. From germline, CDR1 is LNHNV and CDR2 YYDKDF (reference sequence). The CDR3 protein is CATSRGYPTKYTDTQYF. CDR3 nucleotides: TGTGCCACCAGCAGAGGGTATCCAACCAAATACACAGATACGCAGTATTTT.

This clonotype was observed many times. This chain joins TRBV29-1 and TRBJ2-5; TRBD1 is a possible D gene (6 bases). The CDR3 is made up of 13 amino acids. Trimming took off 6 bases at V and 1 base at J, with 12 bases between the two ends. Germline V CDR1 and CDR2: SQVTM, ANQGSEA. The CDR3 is CSVTLTGQETQYF. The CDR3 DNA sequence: TGCAGCGTAACACTGACAGGCCAAGAGACCCAGTACTTC.

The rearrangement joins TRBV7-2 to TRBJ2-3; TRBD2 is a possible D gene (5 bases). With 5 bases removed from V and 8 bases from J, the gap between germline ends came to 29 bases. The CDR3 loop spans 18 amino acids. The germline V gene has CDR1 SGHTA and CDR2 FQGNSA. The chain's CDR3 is CASSRRTSPGILEGTQYF. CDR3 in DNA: TGTGCCAGCAGCCGAAGGACTTCACCGGGGATACTCGAGGGTACGCAGTATTTT.

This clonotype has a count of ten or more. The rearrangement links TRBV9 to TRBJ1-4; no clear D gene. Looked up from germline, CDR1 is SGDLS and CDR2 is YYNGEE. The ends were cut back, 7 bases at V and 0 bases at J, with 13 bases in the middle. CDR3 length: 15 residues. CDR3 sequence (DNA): TGTGCCAGCGGTGGGTCCCCTACAACTAATGAAAAACTGTTTTTT. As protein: CASGGSPTTNEKLFF.